This T cell receptor (beta chain) was identified during a study of regulatory T cells in long-lasting Graves disease. Findings of the study overall: Accuracy was possibly reduced by small sample size.

This clonotype was seen only a few times. As yet, its antigen is unknown. The limits of the CDR3 on the DNA are not certain, so only TCRdb's listed CDR3 is given. Construction of the TCR beta libraries employed iRepertoire HTBI primers in conjunction with Arm-PCR of CDR3 regions. TCRdb reanalysed the multiplex PCR reads using MiXCR and keeps one entry per CDR3 protein. The sample holds a few hundred thousand distinct CDR3 sequences, roughly 17% seen once. Inclusive of both ends, the CDR3 amounts to 14 amino acids. Germline assignment: CDR1 MNHNS and CDR2 SASEGT. Time point here: newly diagnosed GD, antithyroid drugs for less than 3 months. PBMC-extracted RNA yielded the TCR library. These same records also appear under a second study, on T cells in Graves' hyperthyroidism and ophthalmopathy. That source reports: A first-round RT-PCR of the TCR CDR3 used the HTBI primer set.

The TCR was taken from a woman aged 18-35 years with Graves disease. Sequencing used peripheral blood mononuclear cells (PBMCs), obtained at new diagnosis, from a patient treated with antithyroid drugs. The chain couples TRBV6-1 to TRBJ2-7; TRBD1 is the table's D call, not checked against the DNA. This CDR3 reads CASILGQGAYEQYF.